This entry is about one T cell receptor beta chain. The V gene lost 5 bases and the J gene lost 1 base, with 11 bases spanning the gap. CDR1 and CDR2 from the germline V gene are ENHRY and SYGVKD. CDR3 length: 14 residues. These data belong to a study of blood T cell repertoires in COVID-19. Per the study methods: How many nucleated cells were present was estimated from reference gene primer amplification. Data came from immunoSEQ multiplex PCR; TCRdb stores just in-frame clones and leaves some out. The V and J calls and clone size come from that table; D and trimming were worked out from the DNA. In the table there are about 250,000 clones, around 86% of which are singletons.

The receptor's source is a man aged 35 to 55 who had recovered from COVID-19. Specimen: PBMCs or T cells enriched from blood (not recorded which). J is TRBJ1-1 and V is TRBV10-3; D may be TRBD1 (5 bases). The chain's CDR3 is CAISISQGNTEAFF. The CDR3 coding sequence is TGTGCCATCAGTATTTCCCAGGGGAACACTGAAGCTTTCTTT.